This paragraph covers one TCR beta chain sequence. The target of this receptor is not known. Base qualities are not at hand, and no much larger clone is one base apart. The time point label corresponds to: 2015-2016 season, pre-vaccination. TCRB sequencing was used to follow sorted CD4 subsets from the blood of adults before and after they were given the seasonal inactivated influenza vaccine (Fluvarix). To be eligible, subjects had to live in the community and must not have received influenza vaccine in the previous 6 months. Exclusions included influenza vaccine contraindications, substance abuse, HIV/AIDS, active malignancy, immunomodulatory medication and active illness such as respiratory infection. At each time point, about 35 to 100 mL of blood was collected. Circulating Tfh were defined as non-naive CD4+CXCR5+PD-1+ cells and sorted into ICOS+CD38+ and ICOS-CD38- fractions. PBMC were isolated using Ficoll-Paque PLUS or SepMate separation. Before DNA was extracted, the cell subsets were sorted from PBMC using a BD FACS Aria.

The record originates from a study of follicular helper T cells after annual influenza vaccination (dated by TCRdb to 2016 to 2017). At the level of the whole study: After each seasonal influenza vaccination, blood was collected on days 0, 7 and 28. To study recall of cTfh clones, some subjects were followed across successive annual vaccinations spanning the 2013-2014, 2014-2015 and 2015-2016 seasons. One week after vaccination, a second recruited cohort of eleven to twelve subjects (Table S1) displayed a similar ICOS+CD38+ cTfh response. Multi-year samples were available for six subjects, with four spanning two vaccination seasons and two spanning three seasons. The 2013-2014 samples were cryopreserved, while the 2015 samples were processed right after collection. The full study reports these points: Day 7 ICOS+CD38+ clones were most often found later in ICOS-CD38- cTfh, suggesting that subset may serve as a memory reservoir. Only about 10-20% of analyzed cells yielded productive TCRB sequences, so sampling of rare clonotypes was not possible. ICOS+CD38+ cTfh clonality correlated with the frequency of that population, and its change correlated with the change in circulating plasmablast frequency. Successive annual vaccinations recalled a recurrent oligoclonal ICOS+CD38+ cTfh response that contained tetramer and AIM influenza-specific clonotypes.

The CDR3 holds 14 amino acids from the cysteine to the phenylalanine. Just the 42-base CDR3 DNA is kept, in frame starting at base 1. CDR1 and CDR2 are drawn from the germline V gene: MNHNS, SASEGT. At the junction V is shortened by 8 bases and J by 0 bases, with 13 bases in between. The library was obtained by the immunoSEQ multiplex PCR assay. Adaptive Biotechnologies handled the TCRB amplification, library preparation, sequencing and preliminary bioinformatics at Survey level resolution. TCRB sequencing used multiplex PCR amplification of genomic DNA from sorted cTfh populations. Per the authors' processing: Clonality was calculated in R as 1 minus normalized Shannon entropy, and the Gini index was computed with the R package ineq. The overlap score was defined as the summed counts of shared sequences divided by the total counts of all sequences in both compared samples. The significance of shared clonotypes was tested with Fisher's exact test, assuming a theoretical repertoire of 10^7 TCRB sequences. The source is immuneACCESS, and TCRdb retained only in-frame sequences with V and J called. Part of the clones is not carried over; for the studies checked, unresolved V genes explain less than half of this, and the remainder is unexplained. From that table come the V and J calls and clone size; the DNA was used to work out D and trimming. The sample table shows about 9,300 clones, and around 90% are seen once. The ten largest account for 0.47% of the sample.

Rearrangement joined TRBV6-1 to TRBJ1-1; the D gene identity is not certain. This material consisted of CXCR5+ CD38- circulating T follicular helper cells from blood, taken on the day of influenza vaccination. The label giving this sample's cell subset or site can be read as: circulating Tfh, non-naive CD4+CXCR5+PD-1+ (ICOS+CD38+ or ICOS-CD38-). This clonotype was sampled from an adult who received the influenza vaccine. This receptor carries the CDR3 CASDSRDMNTEAFF. Here is the DNA: TGTGCCAGCGATTCCCGGGATATGAACACTGAAGCTTTCTTT.